A single sample gave rise to the 32 T cell receptor beta chains below, sequenced in a study of T cells in Graves' hyperthyroidism and ophthalmopathy. RNA transcripts yielded amplified TCR beta CDR3 regions. The TCR CDR3 first-round RT-PCR relied on the HTBI primer set. TCRdb re-derived calls from the multiplex PCR reads in MiXCR, one entry per CDR3 protein. Of a few hundred thousand distinct CDR3 sequences listed, about 16% were seen once; the top ten hold roughly 3.3%. The sequenced sample consisted of blood. These receptors came from a woman in her forties with Graves' ophthalmopathy.

V is TRBV11-1 and J is TRBJ1-1; maybe TRBD1 (6 bases). Trimming pared 1 base from V and 5 bases from J, leaving 14 bases between. This CDR3 region has 15 residues. Germline V lookup: CDR1 SGHAT, CDR2 FQDESV (reference sequence). CDR3 nucleotides: TGTGCCAGCAGCTTAGTCGTGGGGGCGGGGACTGAAGCTTTCTTT. Residues: CASSLVVGAGTEAFF.

This clonotype was recorded at least ten times. The chain uses TRBV2 and TRBJ2-7, with TRBD2 as a possible D gene (5 bases). CDR3 length: 14 amino acids. Germline CDR1 reads SNHLY; CDR2 reads FYNNEI. V lost 7 bases and J lost 0, with 13 bases in between. CDR3 nucleotides: TGTGCCAGCACCCGGGATCGTAACTCCTACGAGCAGTACTTC. This translates into CASTRDRNSYEQYF.

The rearrangement uses TRBV20-1 and TRBJ2-7, with D possibly called TRBD1 or TRBD2 (6 bases each). CDR1 DFQATT and CDR2 SNEGSKA come from the germline V gene (reference sequence). The CDR3 covers 13 residues. CDR3 protein: CSIEGGPGYEQYF. In nucleotides, the CDR3 is TGCAGCATCGAAGGGGGGCCTGGCTACGAGCAGTACTTC.

This clonotype was seen many times. J is TRBJ2-5 and V is TRBV2, with 14 bases aligning to TRBD2. V dropped 1 base and J dropped 5; count of bases not matched to a gene: 9. This CDR3 contains 18 residues. Germline V gene data show CDR1 as SNHLY and CDR2 as FYNNEI. In nucleotides, the CDR3 is TGTGCCAGCAGTGAAGGGAGACTAGCGGGAGGGCCACAGGAGACCCAGTACTTC. Translated, it gives CASSEGRLAGGPQETQYF. Full variable domain (missing parts from reference TRBV2 and TRBJ2-5): EPEVTQTPSHQVTQMGQEVILRCVPISNHLYFYWYRQILGQKVEFLVSFYNNEISEKSEIFDDQFSVERPDGSNFTLKIRSTKLEDSAMYFCASSEGRLAGGPQETQYFGPGTRLLVL.

This clonotype was detected many times. The chain uses TRBV28 and TRBJ2-3; the match to TRBD2 covers 11 bases. Per germline, CDR1 MDHEN and CDR2 SYDVKM. Germline trimming cut 7 bases from V and 5 bases from J; bases unmatched to any gene: 14. This CDR3 spans 17 amino acids. CDR3 loop: CASTHLAGLAGGDTQYF. CDR3 in DNA: TGTGCCAGCACCCACTTGGCGGGGCTAGCGGGAGGAGATACGCAGTATTTT.

The sample holds many counts of this clonotype. This chain connects TRBV7-9 to TRBJ2-3; 11 nucleotides agree with TRBD2. The CDR3 runs to 17 residues. Trimming took 5 bases from V and 2 from J; bases not matched to a gene: 9. Germline CDR1 SEHNR, CDR2 FQNEAQ (reference sequence). CDR3 region: CASSMVLAGEDTDTQYF. CDR3 in DNA: TGTGCCAGCAGCATGGTACTAGCGGGGGAAGACACAGATACGCAGTATTTT.

The chain links TRBV6-1 to TRBJ2-3; D might be TRBD2 (6 bases). This CDR3 is 16 amino acids long. Germline-derived CDR1 and CDR2 are MNHNS and SASEGT. Deletions cut 0 bases from V and 1 base from J, with 11 bases between. The CDR3 sequence is CASSEALARGTDTQYF. As DNA, the CDR3 is TGTGCCAGCAGTGAAGCACTAGCTCGGGGCACAGATACGCAGTATTTT.

This clonotype was detected many times. J is TRBJ2-3 and V is TRBV7-2; 7 bases map to TRBD2. The germline gives CDR1 SGHTA, CDR2 FQGNSA. The CDR3 extends over 20 amino acids. With 1 base clipped from V and 2 bases from J, the junction kept 18 bases outside the gene matches. The CDR3 DNA is TGTGCCAGCAGCTTAGTTCCGGTACCAAGCGGGAAAGGCGTCACAGATACGCAGTATTTT. This encodes CASSLVPVPSGKGVTDTQYF.

The V and J genes are TRBV20-1 and TRBJ1-4, with 8 bases identical to TRBD1. After removal of 1 base from V and 7 bases from J, the junction contained 5 bases not matched to a gene. Germline V CDR1 and CDR2: DFQATT, SNEGSKA (reference sequence). This CDR3 spans 14 amino acids. CDR3 loop: CSARVAGQVEKLFF. In nucleotides, the CDR3 is TGCAGTGCTAGAGTGGCGGGACAGGTTGAAAAACTGTTTTTT.

This clonotype was picked up many times. The chain combines TRBV12-3 or TRBV12-4 with TRBJ2-5; D possibly corresponds to TRBD2 (6 bases). Trimming pared 1 base from V and 3 bases from J, leaving 15 bases between. This CDR3 has 16 amino acids. The CDR3 region has the DNA TGTGCCAGCAGTTTAGGATTCCCAAGACTAGAAGAGACCCAGTACTTC. Protein sequence: CASSLGFPRLEETQYF.

This clonotype showed up many times. The rearrangement links TRBV28 to TRBJ2-3, with 16 bases identical to TRBD2. V shed 10 bases, J shed 2 bases, and the junction held 12 bases outside the gene matches. This CDR3 contains 18 residues. CDR1 MDHEN and CDR2 SYDVKM come from the germline V gene. The DNA of the CDR3 is TGTGCCACCCTGGGACTAGCGGGAGGGAATTGGGACACAGATACGCAGTATTTT. Its protein product is CATLGLAGGNWDTDTQYF.

The rearrangement joins TRBV7-3 to TRBJ2-3; a weak D match, TRBD2 (6 bases). With 4 bases removed from V and 4 bases from J, the gap between germline ends came to 15 bases. The germline V gene encodes CDR1 SGHTA and CDR2 FQGTGA. This CDR3 is built from 15 residues. The CDR3 coding sequence is TGTGCCAGCAGCTCCATAAACTCGGGAGCAGATACGCAGTATTTT. This sequence encodes CASSSINSGADTQYF.

The sample holds a few counts of this clonotype. The chain combines TRBV2 with TRBJ1-4, with no clear D. V was trimmed by 10 bases and J by 5 bases, leaving 17 bases between them. Per germline, CDR1 SNHLY and CDR2 FYNNEI. CDR3 length: 14 residues. DNA for the CDR3: TGTGCCACTCAGGACGGAGGAACGAATGAAAAACTGTTTTTT. Residues: CATQDGGTNEKLFF.

On this clonotype itself: This clone may be a read error of a much larger clone one base away. The J gene is TRBJ1-4, the V gene TRBV28, with D perhaps matching TRBD1 (6 bases). The germline V and J ends were trimmed by 7 bases and 4 bases, with 13 bases remaining between them. The CDR3 length is 14 residues. The germline CDR1 and CDR2 sequences are MDHEN and SYDVKM. The CDR3 nucleotides are TGTGCCAGCAATAGAGGACAGAATAATGAAAAACTGTTTTTT. This codes for CASNRGQNNEKLFF.

The chain links TRBV5-4 to TRBJ2-1; possibly TRBD2 for D (5 bases). The ends were cut back, 4 bases at V and 6 bases at J, with 17 bases in the middle. The CDR3 spans 15 residues. Germline V gene sequence: CDR1 SGHNT, CDR2 YYREEE (reference sequence). The CDR3, as DNA: TGTGCCAGCAGCGCCGTACTAGGAGTCTCCAATGAGCAGTTCTTC. This gives the protein CASSAVLGVSNEQFF.

This clonotype came up a few times. The chain has TRBV12-3 or TRBV12-4 and TRBJ1-2; 8 bases agree with TRBD1. V trimming: 5 bases; J trimming: 4 bases; junction bases outside the gene matches: 6. CDR3 length: 14 amino acids. CDR3: CASSGARGLYGYTF. The CDR3 nucleotides read TGTGCCAGCAGTGGGGCCAGGGGGCTCTATGGCTACACCTTC.

This clonotype was detected many times. V usage is TRBV7-9 and J usage is TRBJ1-1; no definite D call. This CDR3 has 15 residues. Looked up from germline, CDR1 is SEHNR and CDR2 is FQNEAQ (reference sequence). V was trimmed by 4 bases and J by 1 base, leaving 13 bases between them. This CDR3 reads CASSSRRDPNTEAFF. CDR3 nucleotide sequence: TGTGCCAGCAGCTCCAGAAGAGACCCGAACACTGAAGCTTTCTTT.

In this sample, this clonotype turned up many times. The V and J genes are TRBV5-1 and TRBJ2-1; 7 bases are a match to TRBD2. The ends lost 0 bases at V and 1 base at J; junction bases unmatched: 10. This CDR3 is 18 amino acids long. Germline CDR1 is SGHRS and CDR2 is YFSETQ. The DNA for the CDR3 is TGCGCCAGCAGCTTGGTAGTGGCCCTAGCGGCTTCCTACAATGAGCAGTTCTTC. It translates to CASSLVVALAASYNEQFF.

This clonotype was seen ten or more times. The CDR3 DNA reads TGTGCCAGCAGTTCGCAGGGGGCAACTAATGAAAAACTGTTTTTT. This codes for CASSSQGATNEKLFF. The chain is built from TRBV27 and TRBJ1-4; 7 nucleotides agree with TRBD1. CDR1 MNHEY and CDR2 SMNVEV come from the germline V gene (reference sequence). V shed 4 bases, J shed 0 bases, and the junction held 2 bases outside the gene matches. The CDR3 is 15 residues long.

DNA for the CDR3: TGTGCCAGCAGCTCTCAGGGGACAGCGAACACCGGGGAGCTGTTTTTT. This encodes CASSSQGTANTGELFF. This sequence joins TRBV28 and TRBJ2-2; 7 positions agree with TRBD1. The V gene end was trimmed by 6 bases and the J gene end by 0 bases; junction bases not matched to a gene: 7. The CDR3 consists of 16 residues. Germline V gives CDR1 MDHEN, CDR2 SYDVKM.

This chain uses TRBV6-1 with TRBJ2-1; unclear D gene. The CDR3 runs to 13 residues. V gave up 1 base and J gave up 11 bases, with 12 bases separating them. Germline loops: CDR1 MNHNS, CDR2 SASEGT. In nucleotides, the CDR3 is TGTGCCAGCAGTGAAGGTGGGCCCCCCCAGCAGTTCTTC. Translation: CASSEGGPPQQFF.

This clonotype occurred a few times. V usage is TRBV2 and J usage is TRBJ1-6; D uncertain. Germline CDR1 reads SNHLY; CDR2 reads FYNNEI. Trimming shortened V by 0 bases and J by 8 bases, and 11 bases separated the two germline ends. The CDR3 extends over 15 amino acids. CDR3 loop: CASSEAGVSDSPLHF. CDR3 nucleotide sequence: TGTGCCAGCAGTGAAGCCGGCGTATCTGATTCACCCCTCCACTTT.

This clonotype appeared many times. This chain joins TRBV13 and TRBJ2-3; 8 bases line up with TRBD2. V lost 4 bases, J lost 6 bases, and 21 bases stayed unmatched. CDR1 is PRHDT, CDR2 FYEKMQ, per germline (reference sequence). The CDR3 extends over 19 amino acids. CDR3 sequence reads: CASSCPPPLTAGVLDTQYF. The CDR3 DNA reads as TGTGCCAGCAGCTGCCCCCCACCACTTACAGCGGGAGTTTTGGATACGCAGTATTTT.

Only a few counts were recorded for this clonotype. The rearrangement links TRBV11-2 to TRBJ2-1; TRBD2 matches 9 bases. CDR3 length: 16 amino acids. From germline, CDR1 is SGHAT and CDR2 FQNNGV. Trimming removed 2 bases from V and 3 bases from J; junction bases left unmatched: 5. The CDR3: CASSLKAGGGYNEQFF. The CDR3 nucleotides read TGTGCCAGCAGCTTAAAGGCGGGAGGGGGCTACAATGAGCAGTTCTTC.

This sequence joins TRBV29-1 and TRBJ2-7; 8 nucleotides line up with TRBD1. J gave up 2 bases and V 4 bases, and 7 bases lay outside the gene matches. Germline CDR1 reads SQVTM; CDR2 reads ANQGSEA. This CDR3 has 14 amino acids. The CDR3 region is CSVAGQGPPYEQYF. The CDR3 nucleotides are TGCAGCGTTGCCGGACAGGGACCGCCCTACGAGCAGTACTTC.

This clonotype has just a few counts. This sequence may be a read error, since a much larger clone differs from it by one base. V is TRBV30 and J is TRBJ2-1, with D maybe TRBD2 (5 bases). V was cut by 4 bases and J by 9 bases, with 19 bases left in between. The CDR3 is 14 amino acids. Germline CDR1 is GTSNPN and CDR2 is SVGIG (reference sequence). The CDR3 loop is CAWTNGLSGGEQFF. DNA of the CDR3: TGTGCCTGGACGAACGGGCTAAGCGGTGGTGAGCAGTTCTTC.

The sample holds many counts of this clonotype. This chain links TRBV2 with TRBJ2-6; TRBD2 might be the D (5 bases). Deletions cut 5 bases from V and 4 bases from J, with 21 bases between. Germline V lookup: CDR1 SNHLY, CDR2 FYNNEI. The CDR3 has 18 residues. The CDR3 DNA follows: TGTGCCAGCAGTCCCCGGAGCGTCGCTGTAGCGGGGGCCAACGTCCTGACTTTC. Translation: CASSPRSVAVAGANVLTF. Complete variable domain (other parts from reference TRBV2 and TRBJ2-6): EPEVTQTPSHQVTQMGQEVILRCVPISNHLYFYWYRQILGQKVEFLVSFYNNEISEKSEIFDDQFSVERPDGSNFTLKIRSTKLEDSAMYFCASSPRSVAVAGANVLTFGAGSRLTVL.

This clonotype was observed at least ten times. CDR3 DNA: TGCGCCAGCAGCCTCACTAGCGCACCCTACAATGAGCAGTTCTTC. Protein sequence: CASSLTSAPYNEQFF. The chain carries TRBV5-1 and TRBJ2-1; the match to TRBD2 covers 7 bases. V shed 4 bases, J shed 2 bases, and the junction held 6 bases outside the gene matches. Germline V gives CDR1 SGHRS, CDR2 YFSETQ. The CDR3 totals 15 residues.

This clonotype has ten or more counts. The chain couples TRBV12-3 or TRBV12-4 to TRBJ2-1; D possibly matches TRBD1 or TRBD2 (5 bases each). V was cut by 4 bases and J by 5 bases, with 15 bases left in between. This CDR3 contains 15 residues. This CDR3 reads CASSYQAGANNEQFF. In DNA, the CDR3 is TGTGCCAGCAGTTATCAGGCCGGGGCAAACAATGAGCAGTTCTTC.

To note about this clonotype: Being one base from a much bigger clone, this may be a read error. The gene calls are TRBV12-3 or TRBV12-4 and TRBJ1-1; no reliable D call. The CDR3 loop spans 13 amino acids. With 6 bases removed from V and 4 bases from J, the gap between germline ends came to 12 bases. For the CDR3, the DNA is TGTGCCAGCAGGGTGGGAAGTCTCACTGAAGCTTTCTTT. Protein sequence: CASRVGSLTEAFF.

This clonotype was recorded at least ten times. The rearrangement uses TRBV3-1 and TRBJ2-5, with 13 bases fitting TRBD2. The CDR3 extends over 15 amino acids. CDR1 is LGHDT and CDR2 is YNNKEL in the germline V gene (reference sequence). The J segment lost 3 bases and the V segment lost 3 bases, leaving 1 base of the junction unmatched. As DNA, the CDR3 is TGTGCCAGCAGCCAGGGACTAGCGGGGAAAGAGACCCAGTACTTC. This sequence encodes CASSQGLAGKETQYF.

This clonotype was seen a few times. The V gene is TRBV20-1, the J gene TRBJ1-5; no clear D. Germline V gene sequence: CDR1 DFQATT, CDR2 SNEGSKA (reference sequence). This CDR3 has 13 residues. V lost 5 bases and J 0 bases, leaving 8 bases between the germline ends. The CDR3 protein is CSAGGDSNQPQHF. CDR3 nucleotide sequence: TGCAGTGCTGGAGGAGATAGCAATCAGCCCCAGCATTTT.